The 14 T cell receptor beta chains given below trace back to one sample, sequenced in a study of monozygotic twins with inflammatory bowel disease. Reprocessing the 5' RACE reads, TCRdb reports a single entry for every CDR3 protein and omits DNA. The sample spans around 150,000 distinct CDR3 sequences; the ten largest clones claim 2% to 3%. The sample consisted of blood. The receptors here all came from a human donor with ulcerative colitis or Crohn's disease, or a healthy co-twin of an affected twin (not recorded which).

This rearrangement joins TRBV7-2 to TRBJ2-3. Germline V gene sequence: CDR1 SGHTA, CDR2 FQGNSA. The CDR3 has 14 residues. CDR3 protein: CASSLARRTDTQYF.

CDR3: CAISESVPYNEQFF. The V gene is TRBV10-3, the J gene TRBJ2-1. The CDR3 spans 14 residues. Germline CDR1 ENHRY, CDR2 SYGVKD.

The J gene is TRBJ1-6, the V gene TRBV7-2; lacking DNA, the TRBD1 call made by TCRdb goes unchecked. The CDR3 is 17 amino acids. The germline CDR1 and CDR2 sequences are SGHTA and FQGNSA. This CDR3 reads CASSLRRQGAVQPPLHF.

This sequence joins TRBV5-4 and TRBJ2-1; TCRdb designates TRBD2, a call that cannot be tested without DNA. Germline loops: CDR1 SGHNT, CDR2 YYREEE (reference sequence). The CDR3 runs 15 residues. The CDR3 sequence is CASSTGLARGDEQFF.

J is TRBJ1-3 and V is TRBV7-2; TCRdb's D gene call, TRBD1, goes unchecked for lack of DNA. There are 15 residues in the CDR3. Per germline, CDR1 SGHTA and CDR2 FQGNSA. CDR3 loop: CASSLEGEKGNTIYF.

CDR3 in amino acids: CASSPVPAGGNEKLFF. This chain connects TRBV5-1 to TRBJ1-4; TCRdb's D gene call, TRBD1, goes unchecked for lack of DNA. This CDR3 is built from 16 residues. From germline, CDR1 is SGHRS and CDR2 YFSETQ.

This chain joins TRBV9 and TRBJ2-7; TCRdb outputs TRBD2, but without DNA this stays unchecked. Germline CDR1 and CDR2: SGDLS and YYNGEE. The length of the CDR3 is 15 residues. CDR3 in amino acids: CASSSRLAGTYEQYF.

V gene TRBV6-2 or TRBV6-3 combines with J gene TRBJ2-1; TCRdb's assignment of TRBD2 cannot be checked, as there is no DNA. CDR1 and CDR2 from the germline V gene are MNHEY and SVGEGT. The CDR3 length is 19 residues. The CDR3 region is CASTPFIAAGGVSYNEQFF.

The J gene is TRBJ2-7, the V gene TRBV7-2; the TCRdb D gene call, TRBD1, has no DNA to confirm it. CDR3 length equals 15 residues. The germline gives CDR1 SGHTA, CDR2 FQGNSA. The CDR3 loop is CASSFPGGGQGEQYF.

The rearrangement joins TRBV20-1 to TRBJ2-5; checking the TCRdb D call of TRBD1 is not possible without DNA. The length of the CDR3 is 11 residues. CDR1 is DFQATT and CDR2 is SNEGSKA in the germline V gene (reference sequence). Here the CDR3 reads CSAPEVETQYF.

The gene calls are TRBV5-1 and TRBJ2-7; TCRdb lists TRBD1, though no DNA is available to test this call. This CDR3 comprises 16 residues. The germline V gene has CDR1 SGHRS and CDR2 YFSETQ. CDR3 region: CASSPLPGTRAYEQYF.

This sequence joins TRBV5-1 and TRBJ1-4; as DNA is missing, the TRBD1 call by TCRdb cannot be tested. CDR3 size: 14 residues. CDR1 is SGHRS and CDR2 is YFSETQ in the germline V gene. The CDR3 spells CASSSGQEGEKLFF.

The rearrangement joins TRBV28 to TRBJ2-7. This CDR3 comprises 16 residues. From germline, CDR1 is MDHEN and CDR2 SYDVKM. CDR3 loop: CASSLEETIFPYEQYF.

The chain employs TRBV29-1 and TRBJ2-5; TCRdb's D gene call, TRBD1, goes unchecked for lack of DNA. The germline V gene has CDR1 SQVTM and CDR2 ANQGSEA. This CDR3 region has 13 residues. The CDR3: CSVQTGIQETQYF.